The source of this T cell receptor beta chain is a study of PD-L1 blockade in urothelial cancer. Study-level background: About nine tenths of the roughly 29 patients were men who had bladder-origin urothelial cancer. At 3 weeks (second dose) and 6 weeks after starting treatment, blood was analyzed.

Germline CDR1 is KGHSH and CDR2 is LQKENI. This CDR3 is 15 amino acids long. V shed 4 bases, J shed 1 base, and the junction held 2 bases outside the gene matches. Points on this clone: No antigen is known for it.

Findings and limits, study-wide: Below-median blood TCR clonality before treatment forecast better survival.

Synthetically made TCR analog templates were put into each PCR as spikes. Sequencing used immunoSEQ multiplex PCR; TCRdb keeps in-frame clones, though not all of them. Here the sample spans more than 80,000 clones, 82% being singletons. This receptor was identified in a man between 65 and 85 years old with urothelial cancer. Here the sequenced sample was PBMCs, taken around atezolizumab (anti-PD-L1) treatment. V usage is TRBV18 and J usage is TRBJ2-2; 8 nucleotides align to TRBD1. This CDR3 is CASSRGQVNTGELFF. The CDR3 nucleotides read TGTGCCAGCTCACGGGGACAGGTGAACACCGGGGAGCTGTTTTTT.